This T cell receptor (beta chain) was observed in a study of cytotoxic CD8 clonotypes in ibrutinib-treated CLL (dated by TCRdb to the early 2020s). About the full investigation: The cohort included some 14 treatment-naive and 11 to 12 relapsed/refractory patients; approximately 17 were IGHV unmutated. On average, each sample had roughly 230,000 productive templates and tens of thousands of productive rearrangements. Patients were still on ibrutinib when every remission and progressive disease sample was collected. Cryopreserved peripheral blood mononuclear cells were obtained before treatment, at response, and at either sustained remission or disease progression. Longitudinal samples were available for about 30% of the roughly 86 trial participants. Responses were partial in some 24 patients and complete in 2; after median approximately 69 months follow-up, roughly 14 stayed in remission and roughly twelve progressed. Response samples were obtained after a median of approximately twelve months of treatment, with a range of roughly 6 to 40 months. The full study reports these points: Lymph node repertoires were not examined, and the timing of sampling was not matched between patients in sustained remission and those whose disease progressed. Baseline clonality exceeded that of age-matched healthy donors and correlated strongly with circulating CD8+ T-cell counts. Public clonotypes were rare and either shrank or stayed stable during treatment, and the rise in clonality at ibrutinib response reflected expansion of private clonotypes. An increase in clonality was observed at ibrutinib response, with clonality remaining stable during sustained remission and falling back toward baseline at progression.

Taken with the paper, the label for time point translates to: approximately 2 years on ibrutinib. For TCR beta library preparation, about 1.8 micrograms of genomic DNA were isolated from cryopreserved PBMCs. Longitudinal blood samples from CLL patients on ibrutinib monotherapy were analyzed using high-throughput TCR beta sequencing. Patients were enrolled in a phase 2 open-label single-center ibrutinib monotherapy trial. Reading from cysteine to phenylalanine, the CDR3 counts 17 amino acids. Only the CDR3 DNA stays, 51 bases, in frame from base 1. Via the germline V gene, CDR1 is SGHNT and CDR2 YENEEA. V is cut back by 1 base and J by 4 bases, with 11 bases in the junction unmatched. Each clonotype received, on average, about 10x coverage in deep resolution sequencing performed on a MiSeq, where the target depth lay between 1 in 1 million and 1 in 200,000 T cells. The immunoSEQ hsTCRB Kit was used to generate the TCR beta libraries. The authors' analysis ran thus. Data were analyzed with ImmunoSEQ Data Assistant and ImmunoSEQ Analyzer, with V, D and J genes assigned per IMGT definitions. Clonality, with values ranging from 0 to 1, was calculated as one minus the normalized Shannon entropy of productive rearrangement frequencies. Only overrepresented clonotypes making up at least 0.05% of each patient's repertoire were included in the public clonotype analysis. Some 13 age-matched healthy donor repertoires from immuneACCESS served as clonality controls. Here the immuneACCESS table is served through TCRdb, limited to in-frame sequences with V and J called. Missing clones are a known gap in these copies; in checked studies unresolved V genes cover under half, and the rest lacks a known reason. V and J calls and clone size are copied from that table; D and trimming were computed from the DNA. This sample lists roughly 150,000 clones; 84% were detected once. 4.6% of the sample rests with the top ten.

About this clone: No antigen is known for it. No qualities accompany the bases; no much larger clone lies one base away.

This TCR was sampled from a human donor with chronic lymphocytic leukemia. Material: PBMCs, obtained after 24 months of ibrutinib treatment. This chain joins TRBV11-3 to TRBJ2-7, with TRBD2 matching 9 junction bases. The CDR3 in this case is CASSLVHGGGALYEQYF. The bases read TGTGCCAGCAGCTTAGTGCATGGCGGGGGGGCCTTATACGAGCAGTACTTC. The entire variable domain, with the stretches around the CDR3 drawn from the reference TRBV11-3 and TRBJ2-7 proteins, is EAGVVQSPRYKIIEKKQPVAFWCNPISGHNTLYWYLQNLGQGPELLIRYENEEAVDDSQLPKDRFSAERLKGVDSTLKIQPAELGDSAVYLCASSLVHGGGALYEQYFGPGTRLTVT.